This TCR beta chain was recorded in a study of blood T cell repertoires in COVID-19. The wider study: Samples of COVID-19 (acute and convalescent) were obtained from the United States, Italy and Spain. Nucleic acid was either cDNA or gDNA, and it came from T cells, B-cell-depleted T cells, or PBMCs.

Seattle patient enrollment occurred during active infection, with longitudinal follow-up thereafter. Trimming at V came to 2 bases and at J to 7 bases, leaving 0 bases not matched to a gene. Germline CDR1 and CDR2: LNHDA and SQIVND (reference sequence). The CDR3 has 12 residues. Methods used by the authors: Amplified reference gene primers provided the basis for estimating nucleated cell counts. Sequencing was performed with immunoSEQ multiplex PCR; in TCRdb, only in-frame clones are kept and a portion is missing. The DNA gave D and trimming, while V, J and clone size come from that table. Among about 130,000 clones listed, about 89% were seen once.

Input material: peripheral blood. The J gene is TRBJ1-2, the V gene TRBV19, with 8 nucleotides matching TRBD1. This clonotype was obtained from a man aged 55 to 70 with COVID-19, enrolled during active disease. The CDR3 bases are TGTGCCAGTAGTATACAGGGGGCTGGCTACACCTTC. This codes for CASSIQGAGYTF.